These T cell receptor beta chains were read from a single sample in a study of blood T cell repertoires in COVID-19. Clones were read by immunoSEQ multiplex PCR, and TCRdb kept only the in-frame ones, dropping some. The repertoire holds approximately 180,000 clones, with approximately 87% as singletons. Source material: peripheral blood. These receptors were collected from a woman between 70 and 85 years old with COVID-19, enrolled during active disease. The CDR3 runs from the conserved cysteine through the conserved F or W. The D gene is left open where the match is weak. Expanded clones get a size class; other rows say once, few or many, or leave the size out.

V,J,D,size,DNA,CDR3
TRBV28,TRBJ2-7,NA,NA,TGTGCCAGCAGTTTCCAGGATCGCTCCTACGAGCAGTACTTC,CASSFQDRSYEQYF
TRBV6-6,TRBJ2-2,NA,NA,TGTGCCAGCAACTCACTGCGGGTCACCGGGGAGCTGTTTTTT,CASNSLRVTGELFF
TRBV25-1,TRBJ2-1,NA,NA,TGTGCCAGCAGTGATGTCCTAGCTGGGATAAATGAGCAGTTCTTC,CASSDVLAGINEQFF
TRBV27,TRBJ1-2,NA,NA,TGTGCCAGCAGGTGTCAGGGCTACACCTTC,CASRCQGYTF
TRBV19,TRBJ2-3,TRBD2,NA,TGTGCCAGTAGTGCCCTAGCGGGAGTAGATACGCAGTATTTT,CASSALAGVDTQYF
TRBV11-2,TRBJ2-1,NA,NA,TGTGCCAGCAGCTCTTTGGGGCCACACTACAATGAGCAGTTCTTC,CASSSLGPHYNEQFF
TRBV24-1,TRBJ2-7,TRBD2,NA,TGTGCCACCAGTGAAGGGTCGGGGGGCGAGCAGTACTTC,CATSEGSGGEQYF
TRBV19,TRBJ2-2,NA,once,TGTGCCAGTAGTAGCGTTAGCGGAGGGGAGCTGTTTTTT,CASSSVSGGELFF
TRBV4-2,TRBJ2-7,TRBD2,NA,TGTGCCAGCAGCCAAGATTTAGGGACTAGCGGATACCAAACCTACGAGCAGTACTTC,CASSQDLGTSGYQTYEQYF
TRBV5-4,TRBJ2-3,TRBD1,NA,TGTGCCAGCAGCTGGGTTTTGGACAGGAGCACAGATACGCAGTATTTT,CASSWVLDRSTDTQYF
TRBV5-4,TRBJ2-5,TRBD1,NA,TGTGCCAGCAGTTGGAGGACAGGGGAAGAGACCCAGTACTTC,CASSWRTGEETQYF
TRBV27,TRBJ2-7,TRBD1,NA,TGTGCCAGCAGTTGGACGACAGGGGTGGGTTACGAGCAGTACTTC,CASSWTTGVGYEQYF
TRBV28,TRBJ2-7,NA,NA,TGTGCCAGCACACCAGGGCCAGGGTCCGAGCAGTACTTC,CASTPGPGSEQYF
TRBV19,TRBJ1-2,TRBD1,once,TGTGCCAGTAGTACCCAGGGGGCGCGAGGCTATGGCTACACCTTC,CASSTQGARGYGYTF
TRBV3-1/TRBV3-2,TRBJ2-7,NA,NA,TGTGCCAGCAGCCAACAGGCCCTCCCCTCCTACGAGCAGTACTTC,CASSQQALPSYEQYF
TRBV6-5,TRBJ2-1,TRBD2,NA,TGTGCCAGCACCCGACTAGCGTTTTCCAATGAGCAGTTCTTC,CASTRLAFSNEQFF
TRBV2,TRBJ1-1,NA,NA,TGTGCCAGCAGGAACCAGGGGAAGGTCCAAGGGTTCGACACTGAAGCTTTCTTT,CASRNQGKVQGFDTEAFF
TRBV7-8,TRBJ1-1,NA,NA,TGTGCCAGCAGCTTTAGCTTTTCTATGAACACTGAAGCTTTCTTT,CASSFSFSMNTEAFF
TRBV6-6,TRBJ1-5,TRBD1,NA,TGTGCCAGCAGTTACCGGACAGGGACCCAGCCCCAGCATTTT,CASSYRTGTQPQHF
TRBV5-1,TRBJ2-3,TRBD1,NA,TGCGCCAGCAGCCGCGGGACAGGGGCAGATACGCAGTATTTT,CASSRGTGADTQYF
TRBV15,TRBJ2-7,NA,few,TGTGCCACCAGCCGACCAAGGCAAGGCCCTAGCCCCGAGCAGTACTTC,CATSRPRQGPSPEQYF
TRBV5-1,TRBJ2-7,NA,NA,TGCGCCAGCAGCTTGGGGGGGCCAGGGGATGTCGAGCAGTACTTC,CASSLGGPGDVEQYF
TRBV28,TRBJ2-1,TRBD2,NA,TGTGCCAGCAGTCCAGGGACTAGCGGTCCATCATACAATGAGCAGTTCTTC,CASSPGTSGPSYNEQFF
TRBV27,TRBJ1-2,TRBD1,NA,TGTGCCAGCAAATTTACAGGGGCCTATGGCTACACCTTC,CASKFTGAYGYTF
TRBV4-1,TRBJ1-1,NA,NA,TGCGCCAGCAGCCAACTACCGGGACAATCGAACACTGAAGCTTTCTTT,CASSQLPGQSNTEAFF
TRBV5-6,TRBJ2-1,NA,NA,TGTGCCAGCAACCGGGACATTCCTCCCTACAATGAGCAGTTCTTC,CASNRDIPPYNEQFF
TRBV6-1,TRBJ2-3,TRBD2,NA,TGTGCCAGCAGTGATCGAGCGGGAGGGCCAGATACGCAGTATTTT,CASSDRAGGPDTQYF
TRBV27,TRBJ1-3,NA,NA,TGTGCCAGCAGTCCCCTCCCTATAAGCTCTGGAAACACCATATATTTT,CASSPLPISSGNTIYF
TRBV15,TRBJ1-1,TRBD1,NA,TGTGCCACCAGCGAGACGACAGGGTTGAACACTGAAGCTTTCTTT,CATSETTGLNTEAFF
TRBV5-1,TRBJ2-1,TRBD2,NA,TGCGCCAGCAGCTTATTAGCTAGCGGGAGTACCCAAGAGCAGTTCTTC,CASSLLASGSTQEQFF
TRBV29-1,TRBJ1-1,NA,NA,TGCAGCGTTGAAGCGCTCAGGGGATTAGGAACTGAAGCTTTCTTT,CSVEALRGLGTEAFF
TRBV5-1,TRBJ1-1,NA,NA,TGCGCCAGCAGCTTGGCACCTCGGCGGGAGGCAGAAGCTTTCTTT,CASSLAPRREAEAFF
TRBV1,TRBJ1-2,NA,NA,TGCACCAGCAGCCAAGAACAGAAAGGTGGCTACACCTTC,CTSSQEQKGGYTF
TRBV2,TRBJ2-7,TRBD2,NA,TGTGCCAGCAGTGAACTAGGACTAGCGGGAAGCGAGCAGTACTTC,CASSELGLAGSEQYF
TRBV7-2,TRBJ2-1,NA,NA,TGTGCCAGCAGCCCCCGGGACTCCCCCTTAGCCCTTCTCCATGAGCAGTTCTTC,CASSPRDSPLALLHEQFF
TRBV21-1,TRBJ1-5,NA,NA,TGTGCCAGCAGCAAAGAGGACAGCTTGATCAGGCCCCAGCATTTT,CASSKEDSLIRPQHF
TRBV30,TRBJ2-1,NA,once,TGTGCCTGGAGTGTGGTAATACTCAATGAGCAGTTCTTC,CAWSVVILNEQFF
TRBV11-3,TRBJ2-2,NA,NA,TGTGCCAGCAGCTTAGAATTAGGCGGGACTCACAACACCGGGGAGCTGTTTTTT,CASSLELGGTHNTGELFF
TRBV6-6,TRBJ2-5,TRBD1,NA,TGTGCCAGCAGCCCCGGGACAGGGAATCAAGAGACCCAGTACTTC,CASSPGTGNQETQYF
TRBV5-8,TRBJ2-1,TRBD2,NA,TGTGCCAGCAGCTTGACTAGCGGGAGGACCTACAATGAGCAGTTCTTC,CASSLTSGRTYNEQFF
TRBV5-8,TRBJ2-7,NA,NA,TGTGCCAGCAGTAACAGGGATCTCCGTCCTTACGAGCAGTACTTC,CASSNRDLRPYEQYF
TRBV4-1,TRBJ1-5,NA,NA,TGCGCCAGCAGCCAAGTTGGGTCCGGAGGGATTGGTCAGCCCCAGCATTTT,CASSQVGSGGIGQPQHF
TRBV5-1,TRBJ1-4,TRBD1,NA,TGCGCCGGCCTACCGGGACAGCCTAATGAAAAACTGTTTTTT,CAGLPGQPNEKLFF
TRBV10-3,TRBJ1-3,NA,NA,TGTGCCATCAGTAAAGGGAGCTCTGGAAACACCATATATTTT,CAISKGSSGNTIYF
TRBV19,TRBJ1-3,NA,once,TGTGCCAGTAGTATCCAGAACTCTGGAAACACCATATATTTT,CASSIQNSGNTIYF